Below are 16 T cell receptor beta chains sequenced from a single sample in a study of blood T cells in healthy people across ages. Alongside a J-beta primer mix, a sample-barcoded 5' primer served in a second PCR lasting about 7 to 12 cycles. TCRdb reprocessed the 5' RACE reads with MiXCR, giving one entry per CDR3 protein. The sample contains about 800,000 distinct CDR3 sequences, over 45% of which appear only once. The sequenced material came from blood. All receptors derive from a man aged 25-45 years in good health.

The chain joins TRBV29-1 to TRBJ1-5; no definite D call. Per germline, CDR1 SQVTM and CDR2 ANQGSEA. This CDR3 contains 11 residues. The germline V and J ends were trimmed by 6 bases and 7 bases, with 10 bases remaining between them. The CDR3 nucleotides read TGCAGCGTAGAGGGAGGCCAGCCCCAGCATTTT. It yields the protein CSVEGGQPQHF.

CDR3 in amino acids: CASSRDPNTGELFF. CDR3 coding DNA: TGTGCCAGCAGTCGAGATCCGAACACCGGGGAGCTGTTTTTT. The rearrangement joins TRBV2 to TRBJ2-2; D uncertain. CDR3 length equals 14 residues. Germline V CDR1 and CDR2: SNHLY, FYNNEI. V dropped 5 bases and J dropped 0 bases, with 7 bases sitting between them.

The chain couples TRBV3-1 to TRBJ2-7; D perhaps matches TRBD2 (5 bases). Germline V gene lookup returns CDR1 LGHDT and CDR2 YNNKEL (reference sequence). This CDR3 region has 15 residues. Trimming left V 1 base short and J 0 bases short, with 10 bases between. CDR3 DNA sequence: TGTGCCAGCAGCCAAGGAGCGGTCCCCTCCTACGAGCAGTACTTC. Amino acid sequence: CASSQGAVPSYEQYF.

The rearrangement uses TRBV6-1 and TRBJ2-7, with D possibly being TRBD2 (6 bases). The V end lost 6 bases, the J end lost 3 bases, and 6 bases lay between the germline ends. Germline V CDR1 and CDR2: MNHNS, SASEGT. The CDR3 extends over 11 amino acids. The CDR3 bases are TGTGCCAGCAGGGACTACTACGAGCAGTACTTC. Its protein product is CASRDYYEQYF.

Comments on this clonotype: At one boundary the junction diverges from the germline segment, which might be a read error. The chain carries TRBV20-1 and TRBJ2-5; tentative D call: TRBD2 (6 bases). Germline CDR1 and CDR2: DFQATT and SNEGSKA (reference sequence). This CDR3 has 16 residues. This chain's CDR3 is CSAREYIGGLEETQYF. The CDR3 DNA sequence: TGCAGTGCCAGAGAATACATTGGGGGGTTGGAAGAGACCCAGTACTTC.

There are a few counts of this clonotype. CDR3 coding DNA: TGTGCCAGCAGTGAACGCCGGGTACGGACCCAGTACTTC. Translation gives CASSERRVRTQYF. The rearrangement links TRBV6-1 to TRBJ2-5, with D uncertain. This CDR3 comprises 13 residues. Between the trimmed V and J ends, which lost 2 bases and 7 bases, there was a span of 11 bases. Germline CDR1 reads MNHNS; CDR2 reads SASEGT.

V is TRBV2 and J is TRBJ1-1; D uncertain. CDR1 and CDR2 (germline): SNHLY, FYNNEI. This CDR3 is built from 13 residues. Trimming took off 10 bases at V and 1 base at J, with 13 bases between the two ends. DNA of the CDR3: TGTGCCACCGCAACTGAGAGGAACACTGAAGCTTTCTTT. The encoded protein is CATATERNTEAFF.

J is TRBJ2-1 and V is TRBV28; no reliable D call. Germline loops: CDR1 MDHEN, CDR2 SYDVKM. This CDR3 has 14 amino acids. The V end lost 5 bases, the J end lost 4 bases, and 12 bases lay between the germline ends. CDR3 sequence: CASSLTRFYNEQFF. The CDR3 DNA follows: TGTGCCAGCAGTCTGACAAGGTTTTACAATGAGCAGTTCTTC.

In this sample, this clonotype turned up a few times. The chain combines TRBV20-1 with TRBJ2-5; D is uncertain. TRBJ2-7 explains the end of the DNA better; the J call may be wrong. The germline gives CDR1 DFQATT, CDR2 SNEGSKA (reference sequence). The CDR3 is 13 amino acids. This chain's CDR3 is CSARDLNIREQYF. CDR3 in DNA: TGCAGTGCTAGAGATCTGAACATCCGCGAGCAGTACTTC.

V and J are TRBV12-3 or TRBV12-4 and TRBJ1-4; TRBD1 matches 7 bases. CDR3 length: 14 residues. V lost 3 bases to trimming and J lost 8 bases; unmatched junction nucleotides: 6. CDR3 DNA: TGTGCCAGCAGTTTTTATTTGGGACAGGAAAAACTGTTTTTT. Its protein is CASSFYLGQEKLFF.

The V call is TRBV28, the J call TRBJ2-1; possibly TRBD2 for D (6 bases). The CDR3 consists of 15 residues. V was pared by 9 bases and J by 5 bases, with 20 bases between. CDR1 and CDR2 (germline): MDHEN, SYDVKM. CDR3 protein: CASARPGLHNNEQFF. In nucleotides, the CDR3 is TGTGCCAGTGCCCGGCCGGGACTCCATAACAATGAGCAGTTCTTC.

This clonotype has a handful of counts. The chain recombines TRBV7-2 with TRBJ2-1; the D gene is possibly TRBD2 (6 bases). The CDR3 is 15 residues long. The V end was cut by 7 bases, the J end by 0 bases, with 13 bases between. Looked up from germline, CDR1 is SGHTA and CDR2 is FQGNSA. CDR3 residues: CASTSPGSSYNEQFF. In nucleotides, the CDR3 is TGTGCCAGCACCTCCCCCGGGAGCTCCTACAATGAGCAGTTCTTC. Supplemented by reference TRBV7-2 and TRBJ2-1, the full variable domain reads GAGVSQSPSNKVTEKGKDVELRCDPISGHTALYWYRQSLGQGLEFLIYFQGNSAPDKSGLPSDRFSAERTGGSVSTLTIQRTQQEDSAVYLCASTSPGSSYNEQFFGPGTRLTVL.

This clonotype was found a few times. The rearrangement joins TRBV4-1 to TRBJ2-7; the D call may be TRBD1 or TRBD2 (5 bases each). V lost 0 bases and J lost 1, with 16 bases in between. This CDR3 has 17 amino acids. Germline V gene lookup returns CDR1 MGHRA and CDR2 YSYEKL. CDR3 amino acids: CASSQDDWDASSYEQYF. CDR3 nucleotide sequence: TGCGCCAGCAGCCAAGACGACTGGGACGCCTCTTCCTACGAGCAGTACTTC.

The CDR3 protein is CASSLVPVPDSPLHF. The CDR3 nucleotides are TGCGCCAGCAGCTTGGTTCCAGTACCGGATTCACCCCTCCACTTT. V is TRBV5-1 and J is TRBJ1-6; unclear D gene. Germline V gene lookup returns CDR1 SGHRS and CDR2 YFSETQ. The V and J ends lost 0 bases and 8 bases respectively, with 12 bases between them. CDR3 length: 15 residues.

V gene TRBV4-2 combines with J gene TRBJ1-1; D gene uncertain. Germline CDR1 LGHNA, CDR2 YNFKEQ. CDR3 length equals 15 residues. The germline V and J ends were trimmed by 2 bases and 6 bases, with 16 bases remaining between them. CDR3: CASSQYIVEFPEAFF. CDR3 nucleotide sequence: TGTGCCAGCAGCCAATACATAGTAGAATTTCCTGAAGCTTTCTTT.

This clonotype was found a few times. V is TRBV27 and J is TRBJ2-1; the match to TRBD2 covers 7 bases. Looked up from germline, CDR1 is MNHEY and CDR2 is SMNVEV (reference sequence). V was pared by 7 bases and J by 12 bases, with 15 bases of the junction left unmatched. CDR3 length: 14 amino acids. The CDR3 sequence: CASKGSLADETQFF. The CDR3 DNA follows: TGTGCCAGCAAAGGAAGCCTAGCGGACGAGACGCAGTTCTTC.